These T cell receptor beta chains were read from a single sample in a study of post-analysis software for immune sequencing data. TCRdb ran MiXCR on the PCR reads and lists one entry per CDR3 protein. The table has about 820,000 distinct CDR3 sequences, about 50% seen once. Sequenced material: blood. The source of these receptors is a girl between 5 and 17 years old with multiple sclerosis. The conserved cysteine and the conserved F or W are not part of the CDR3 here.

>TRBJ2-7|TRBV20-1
SATGLATYEQY
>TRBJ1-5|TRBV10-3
AISESGNSNQPQH
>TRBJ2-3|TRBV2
ARSLAGGFTDTQY
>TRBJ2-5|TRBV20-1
SARTIWVGLDQETRY
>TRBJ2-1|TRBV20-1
SARVTGTSGRGGNEQF
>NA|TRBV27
ASSSIRTGIYEQY
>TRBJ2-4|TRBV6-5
ASRGGHENIQY
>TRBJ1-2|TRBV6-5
ASSYSAPGTGGLNYGYT
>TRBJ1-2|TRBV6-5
ASSTRQGFYGYT
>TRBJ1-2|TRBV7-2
AGSLDSAGWGYGYT
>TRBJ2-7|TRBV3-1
ASSPTTWDGPRGHNEQY
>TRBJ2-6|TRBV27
ASSYSLGANVLT
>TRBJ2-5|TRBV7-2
ASSLVIGETQY
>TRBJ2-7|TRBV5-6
ASSLVGRRETYEQY
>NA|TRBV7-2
ASSGESTAYEQY
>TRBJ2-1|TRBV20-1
SALPTGKTYNEQF
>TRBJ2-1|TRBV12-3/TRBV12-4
ASSSRGGRTRGPYNEQF
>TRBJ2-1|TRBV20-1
SAQEGSSYNEQF
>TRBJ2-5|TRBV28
ASSLISSSEQY
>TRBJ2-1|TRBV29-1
SVSGRRSYNEQF
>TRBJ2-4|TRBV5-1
ASSFGSELNIQY
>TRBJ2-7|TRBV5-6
ASSQTGLEQY
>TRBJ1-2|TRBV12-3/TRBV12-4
ASSERDGHNYGYT
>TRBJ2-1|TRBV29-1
SVPGTSEGGGAVRWYNEQF
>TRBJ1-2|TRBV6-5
ASSYSQRNYGYT
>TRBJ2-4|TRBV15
ATSKGRASAKNIQY
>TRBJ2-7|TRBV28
ASRPGQIYEQY
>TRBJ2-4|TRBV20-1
SAISGGAAENIQY
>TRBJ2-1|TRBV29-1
SVGTVYNEQF
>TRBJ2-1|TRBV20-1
SASVAGVNNEQF
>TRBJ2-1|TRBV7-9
ASSLAITLGFDEQF
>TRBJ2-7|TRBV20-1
SARGTSGTYEQY
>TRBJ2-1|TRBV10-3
AISVSREGGNEQF
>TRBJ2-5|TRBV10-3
AISDPDPGKETQY
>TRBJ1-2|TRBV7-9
ASSPRQVSDYGYT
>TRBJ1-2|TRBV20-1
SARDADGPGGYT
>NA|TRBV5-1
ASSLEGSPGLDEQY
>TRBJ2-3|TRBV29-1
SWSIGGTDTQY
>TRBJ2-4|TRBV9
ASSARASGSAKNIQY
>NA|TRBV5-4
ASSSPMTSGNTLYEQY
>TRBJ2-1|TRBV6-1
ASSVGVPYNEQF
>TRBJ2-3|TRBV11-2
ASSLPRRFLAGGANTDTQY
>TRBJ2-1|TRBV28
ASSSPRREGYNEQF
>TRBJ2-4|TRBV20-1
SARDVGARGLALTKNIQY
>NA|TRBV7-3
ASSLSLQGDIQY
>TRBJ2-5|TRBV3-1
ASSQEHAGTVGETQY
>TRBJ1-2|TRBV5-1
ASSLGPDRGYYGYT
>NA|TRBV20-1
SAKRRVAGLAGQETQY
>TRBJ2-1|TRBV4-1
ASSQDRGRGYNEQF